This T cell receptor beta chain comes out of a study of PD-1 blockade in classical Hodgkin lymphoma. The repertoire was sequenced with immunoSEQ multiplex PCR; TCRdb's copy has only in-frame clones and lacks some. The repertoire holds around 20,000 clones, roughly 83% seen once, with 18% in the top ten. There are a few counts of this clone. Germline CDR1 is MDHEN and CDR2 is SYDVKM. V was clipped by 5 bases and J by 4 bases; unmatched bases: 10. CDR3 size: 16 residues. Each patient's relapse followed autologous stem cell transplantation, and brentuximab vedotin exposure varied. The starting material was peripheral blood mononuclear cells (PBMCs), obtained before the second cycle of nivolumab. The origin of this receptor is a human donor with classical Hodgkin lymphoma. The V call is TRBV28, the J call TRBJ2-1, with 8 bases aligning to TRBD2. The CDR3, as DNA: TGTGCCAGCAGTCTACCCCCGATAGCGGGGTACAATGAGCAGTTCTTC. Its protein is CASSLPPIAGYNEQFF.